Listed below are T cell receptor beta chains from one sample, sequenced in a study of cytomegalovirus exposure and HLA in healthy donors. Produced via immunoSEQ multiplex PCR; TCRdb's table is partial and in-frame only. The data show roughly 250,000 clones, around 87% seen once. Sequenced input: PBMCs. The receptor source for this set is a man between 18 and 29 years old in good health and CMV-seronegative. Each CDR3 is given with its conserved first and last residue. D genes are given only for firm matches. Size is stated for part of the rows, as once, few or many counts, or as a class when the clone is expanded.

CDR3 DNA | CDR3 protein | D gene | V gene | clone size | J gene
TGTGCCAGCAGTGAATGGGGGGGCAGGTCACCCCTCCACTTT | CASSEWGGRSPLHF | - | TRBV6-1 | few | TRBJ1-6
TGCGCCAGCAGCTTTCCGGGACAGGGGGCTGGAACTGAAGCTTTCTTT | CASSFPGQGAGTEAFF | TRBD1 | TRBV5-1 | - | TRBJ1-1
TGTGCCAGCAGTGAGATAGTGGCTAGCCTGGAGCAGTTCTTC | CASSEIVASLEQFF | - | TRBV6-1 | once | TRBJ2-1
TGTGCCATCAGTGCCAGTGAGGAGCTGTTTTTT | CAISASEELFF | - | TRBV10-3 | few | TRBJ2-2
TGCGCCAGCAGCCCCGGACTAGCGGGAGGGCCGAGTAGGGAGACCCAGTACTTC | CASSPGLAGGPSRETQYF | TRBD2 | TRBV5-1 | - | TRBJ2-5
TGTGCCAGCAGTACCCAGGGGGGAACGACACCCCTCCACTTT | CASSTQGGTTPLHF | TRBD1 | TRBV5-6 | - | TRBJ1-6
TGTGCCAGCAGCGTAACACCAGCGTCAGATACGCAGTATTTT | CASSVTPASDTQYF | - | TRBV9 | - | TRBJ2-3
TGTGCCAGCAGCTTAAGAGGGGACAGACCCTACGAGCAGTACTTC | CASSLRGDRPYEQYF | TRBD1 | TRBV7-9 | - | TRBJ2-7
TGCGCCAGCAGTGAATTGGGACAGGGAAGCAATCAGCCCCAGCATTTT | CASSELGQGSNQPQHF | TRBD1 | TRBV10-2 | - | TRBJ1-5
TGTGCCAGCCCCCCAAGTTGGTGGGGCGAAGGAAACACCATATATTTT | CASPPSWWGEGNTIYF | - | TRBV27 | - | TRBJ1-3
TGTGCCTGGAGTTCGGCCGGGGAGCTGTTTTTT | CAWSSAGELFF | - | TRBV30 | - | TRBJ2-2
TGTGCCAGCTCGTCAAGGGGCCCCGGGGGCCAAGAGACCCAGTACTTC | CASSSRGPGGQETQYF | - | TRBV18 | - | TRBJ2-5
TGTGCCAGCAGCCCTATGGGACAGCAATCCTACGAGCAGTACTTC | CASSPMGQQSYEQYF | TRBD1 | TRBV7-6 | - | TRBJ2-7